The rows below give T cell receptor beta chains drawn from one sample of a study of OX40 agonist ivuxolimab in advanced cancers. Clones were sequenced by immunoSEQ multiplex PCR, and TCRdb holds only the in-frame ones, with some missing. The data show roughly 92,000 clones, roughly 89% seen once. This specimen was CD4+ or CD8+ T cells sorted from blood, taken in a trial of the OX40 agonist ivuxolimab. The source of these receptors is an adult with an advanced solid tumor such as melanoma, head and neck, liver or kidney cancer. Both conserved end residues are part of each CDR3. The D gene is left open where the match is weak.

V: TRBV10-3
J: TRBJ1-1
D: -
CDR3: CAILAGRDTEAFF
DNA: TGTGCCATCCTAGCGGGGCGTGACACTGAAGCTTTCTTT

V: TRBV6-6
J: TRBJ2-3
D: TRBD2
CDR3: CASSYSTGGKDTQYF
DNA: TGTGCCAGCAGTTACTCGACGGGGGGAAAAGATACGCAGTATTTT

V: TRBV7-6
J: TRBJ2-1
D: TRBD1
CDR3: CASSNRGEQFF
DNA: TGTGCCAGCAGCAACAGGGGAGAGCAGTTCTTC

V: TRBV6-5
J: TRBJ1-3
D: -
CDR3: CASTGLNSGNTIYF
DNA: TGTGCCAGCACGGGACTGAACTCTGGAAACACCATATATTTT

V: TRBV19
J: TRBJ2-1
D: -
CDR3: CASSIAARAYNEQFF
DNA: TGTGCCAGTAGTATAGCGGCGCGGGCCTACAATGAGCAGTTCTTC

V: TRBV5-4
J: TRBJ2-1
D: -
CDR3: CASSPDWNNEQFF
DNA: TGTGCCAGCAGCCCTGACTGGAACAATGAGCAGTTCTTC

V: TRBV7-2
J: TRBJ2-1
D: -
CDR3: CASSYIGGGLVYEQFF
DNA: TGTGCCAGCAGCTACATCGGGGGTGGACTGGTGTATGAGCAGTTCTTC

V: TRBV4-1
J: TRBJ2-5
D: TRBD2
CDR3: CASSQTGTRTETQYF
DNA: TGCGCCAGCAGCCAAACCGGGACTAGAACGGAGACCCAGTACTTC

V: TRBV7-2
J: TRBJ2-7
D: -
CDR3: CASSLGGQDAYEQYF
DNA: TGTGCCAGCAGCCTTGGGGGCCAGGATGCCTACGAGCAGTACTTC

V: TRBV23-1
J: TRBJ1-3
D: -
CDR3: CAPAPHSGGASGNTIYF
DNA: TGCGCGCCAGCACCACACTCCGGGGGGGCTAGTGGAAACACCATATATTTT